This T cell receptor beta chain was observed in a study of T cell responses to AZD1222 COVID-19 vaccine. The data were produced by immunoSEQ multiplex PCR, yet TCRdb's version contains in-frame clones alone and is incomplete. This table holds over 120,000 clones, around 92% found once. This clone came up once. Specimen: peripheral blood, collected after recovery from COVID-19. The TCR originated in an adult who had recovered from COVID-19.

CDR3 sequence: CASSPGGYEQYF. In DNA form, the CDR3 reads TGCGCCAGCAGCCCCGGCGGATACGAGCAGTACTTC. J is TRBJ2-7 and V is TRBV5-1; D uncertain. The CDR3 extends over 12 amino acids. Germline V gene sequence: CDR1 SGHRS, CDR2 YFSETQ. V was shortened by 4 bases and J by 4 bases, with 9 bases between the two germline ends. The full variable domain, its missing parts supplied by reference TRBV5-1 and TRBJ2-7, is KAGVTQTPRYLIKTRGQQVTLSCSPISGHRSVSWYQQTPGQGLQFLFEYFSETQRNKGNFPGRFSGRQFSNSRSEMNVSTLELGDSALYLCASSPGGYEQYFGPGTRLTVT.